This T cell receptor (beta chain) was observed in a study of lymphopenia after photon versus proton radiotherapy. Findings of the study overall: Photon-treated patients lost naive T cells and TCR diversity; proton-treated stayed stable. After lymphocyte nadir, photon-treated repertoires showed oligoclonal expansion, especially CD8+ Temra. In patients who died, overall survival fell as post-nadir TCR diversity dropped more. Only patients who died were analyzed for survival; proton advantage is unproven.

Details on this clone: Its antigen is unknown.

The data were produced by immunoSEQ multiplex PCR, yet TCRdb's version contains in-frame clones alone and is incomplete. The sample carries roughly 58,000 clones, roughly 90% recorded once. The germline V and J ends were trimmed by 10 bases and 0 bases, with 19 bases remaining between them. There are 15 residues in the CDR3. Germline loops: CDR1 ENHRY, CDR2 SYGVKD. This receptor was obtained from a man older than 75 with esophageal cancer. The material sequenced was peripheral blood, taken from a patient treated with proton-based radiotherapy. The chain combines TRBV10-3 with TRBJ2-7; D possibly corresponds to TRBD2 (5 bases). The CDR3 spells CATGISVLSSYEQYF. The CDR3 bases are TGTGCCACCGGGATTAGTGTTTTGAGCTCCTACGAGCAGTACTTC.